This entry describes one TCR beta chain. This CDR3 spans 15 amino acids. CDR1 SGDLS and CDR2 YYNGEE come from the germline V gene. V shed 4 bases and J shed 8 bases, with 19 bases lying between them. This entry is derived from a study of control samples from healthy donors and cancer patients. TCRdb's table, derived via immunoSEQ multiplex PCR, lists solely in-frame clones and lacks some. The sample shows some 13,000 clones, roughly 95% of them seen only once. V and J are TRBV9 and TRBJ2-1, with D perhaps assigned TRBD1 or TRBD2 (7 bases each). The sequence derives from a man between 65 and 80 years old with head and neck cancer. Material: PBMCs. CDR3 amino acids: CASSPGGDLRDEQFF. CDR3 coding DNA: TGTGCCAGCAGCCCAGGGGGGGACTTAAGGGATGAGCAGTTCTTC.